The following is a TCR beta chain sequence with its context. In the authors' workflow: The assay estimated nucleated cells by amplifying reference gene primers. Produced via immunoSEQ multiplex PCR; TCRdb's table is partial and in-frame only. The V and J calls and clone size come from that table; D and trimming were worked out from the DNA. There are 200,000 to 250,000 clones in the sample; 83% occur only once, and 4.5% to 5% lies in the top ten. The ends lost 8 bases at V and 4 bases at J; junction bases unmatched: 13. Germline CDR1 reads ENHRY; CDR2 reads SYGVKD. This CDR3 has 15 amino acids. A COVID-19 case had been met by exposed participants during the 2 weeks before study entry. The sample originates from a study of blood T cell repertoires in COVID-19. Across the study: From T cells, B-cell-depleted T cells, or PBMCs came the material, which was cDNA or gDNA.

Sequences were obtained from PBMCs or T cells enriched from blood (not recorded which). This receptor was identified in a woman aged 45-65 years who had been exposed to COVID-19. The rearrangement links TRBV10-3 to TRBJ1-1, with 7 bases lining up with TRBD1. The DNA of the CDR3 is TGTGCCATCCGACAGGGAATCGTCGGCGGCACTGAAGCTTTCTTT. It yields the protein CAIRQGIVGGTEAFF.